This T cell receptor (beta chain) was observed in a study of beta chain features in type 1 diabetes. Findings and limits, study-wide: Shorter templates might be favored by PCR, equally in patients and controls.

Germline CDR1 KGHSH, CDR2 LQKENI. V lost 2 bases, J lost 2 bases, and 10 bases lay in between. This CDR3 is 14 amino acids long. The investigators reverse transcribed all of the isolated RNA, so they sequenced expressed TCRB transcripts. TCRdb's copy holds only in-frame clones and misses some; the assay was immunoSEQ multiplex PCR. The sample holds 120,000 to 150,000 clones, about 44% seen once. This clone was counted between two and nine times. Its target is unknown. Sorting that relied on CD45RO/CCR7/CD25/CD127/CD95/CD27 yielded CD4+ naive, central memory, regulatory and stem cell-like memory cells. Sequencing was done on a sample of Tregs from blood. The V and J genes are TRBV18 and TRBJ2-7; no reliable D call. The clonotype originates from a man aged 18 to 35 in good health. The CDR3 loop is CASSPGPIAYEQYF. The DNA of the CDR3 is TGTGCCAGCTCACCAGGGCCTATCGCCTACGAGCAGTACTTC.